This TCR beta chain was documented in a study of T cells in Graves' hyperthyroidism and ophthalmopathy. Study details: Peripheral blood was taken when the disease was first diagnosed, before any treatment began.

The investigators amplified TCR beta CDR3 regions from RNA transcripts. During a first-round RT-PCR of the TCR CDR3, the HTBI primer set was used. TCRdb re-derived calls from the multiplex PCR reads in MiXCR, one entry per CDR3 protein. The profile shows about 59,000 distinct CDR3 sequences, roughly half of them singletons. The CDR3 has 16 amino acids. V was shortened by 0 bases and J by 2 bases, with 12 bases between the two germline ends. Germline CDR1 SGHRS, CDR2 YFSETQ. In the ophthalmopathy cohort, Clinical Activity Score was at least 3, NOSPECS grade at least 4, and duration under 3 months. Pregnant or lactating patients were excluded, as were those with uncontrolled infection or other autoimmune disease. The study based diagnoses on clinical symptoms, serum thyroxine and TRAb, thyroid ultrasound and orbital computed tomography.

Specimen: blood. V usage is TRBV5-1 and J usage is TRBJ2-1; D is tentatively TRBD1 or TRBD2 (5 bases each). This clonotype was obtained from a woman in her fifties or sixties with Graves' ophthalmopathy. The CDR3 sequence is CASSLVGGGTYNEQFF. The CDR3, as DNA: TGCGCCAGCAGCTTGGTCGGTGGGGGAACCTACAATGAGCAGTTCTTC.